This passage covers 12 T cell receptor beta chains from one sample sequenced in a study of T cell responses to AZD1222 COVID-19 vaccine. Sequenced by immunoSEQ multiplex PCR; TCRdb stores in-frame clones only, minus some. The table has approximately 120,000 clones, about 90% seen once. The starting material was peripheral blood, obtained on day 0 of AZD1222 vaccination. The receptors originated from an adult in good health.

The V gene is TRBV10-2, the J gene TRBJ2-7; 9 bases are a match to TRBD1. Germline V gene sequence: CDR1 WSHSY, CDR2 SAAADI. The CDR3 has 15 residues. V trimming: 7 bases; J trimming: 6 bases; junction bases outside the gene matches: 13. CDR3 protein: CASTEFGTGTSEQYF. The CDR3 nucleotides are TGCGCCAGCACGGAGTTCGGGACAGGGACCTCCGAGCAGTACTTC.

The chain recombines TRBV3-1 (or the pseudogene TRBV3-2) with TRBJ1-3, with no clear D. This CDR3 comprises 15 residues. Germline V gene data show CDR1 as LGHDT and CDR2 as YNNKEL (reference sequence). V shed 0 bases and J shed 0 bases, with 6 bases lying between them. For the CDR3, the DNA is TGTGCCAGCAGCCAAGAGACCAGCTCTGGAAACACCATATATTTT. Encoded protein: CASSQETSSGNTIYF.

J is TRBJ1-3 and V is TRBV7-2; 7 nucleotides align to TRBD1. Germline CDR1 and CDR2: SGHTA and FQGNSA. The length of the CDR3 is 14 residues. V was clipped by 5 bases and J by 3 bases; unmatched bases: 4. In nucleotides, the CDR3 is TGTGCCAGCAGCCTTAACAGGGGTGGAAACACCATATATTTT. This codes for CASSLNRGGNTIYF.

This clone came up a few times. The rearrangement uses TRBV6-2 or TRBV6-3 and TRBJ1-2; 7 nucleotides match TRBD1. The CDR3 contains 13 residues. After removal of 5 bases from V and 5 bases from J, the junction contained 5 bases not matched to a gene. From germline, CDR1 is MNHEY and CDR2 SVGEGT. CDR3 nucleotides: TGTGCCAGCAGTGCCCGGACAGGTTATGGCTACACCTTC. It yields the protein CASSARTGYGYTF.

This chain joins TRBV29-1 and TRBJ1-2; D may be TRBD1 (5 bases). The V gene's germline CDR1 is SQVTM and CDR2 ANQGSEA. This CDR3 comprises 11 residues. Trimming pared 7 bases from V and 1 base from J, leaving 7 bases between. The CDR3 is CSGGVNYGYTF. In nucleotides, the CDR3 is TGCAGCGGAGGGGTTAACTATGGCTACACCTTC.

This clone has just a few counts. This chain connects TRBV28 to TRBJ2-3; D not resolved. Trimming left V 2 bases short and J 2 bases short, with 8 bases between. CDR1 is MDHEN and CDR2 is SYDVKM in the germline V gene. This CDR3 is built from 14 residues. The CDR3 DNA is TGTGCCAGCAGTTTAGATTTGGCCACAGATACGCAGTATTTT. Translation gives CASSLDLATDTQYF.

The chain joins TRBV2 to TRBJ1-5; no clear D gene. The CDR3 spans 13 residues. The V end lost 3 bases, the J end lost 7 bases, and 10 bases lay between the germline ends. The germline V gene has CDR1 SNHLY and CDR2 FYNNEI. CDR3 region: CASSEERRQPQHF. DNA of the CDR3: TGTGCCAGCAGTGAGGAGAGGAGACAGCCCCAGCATTTT.

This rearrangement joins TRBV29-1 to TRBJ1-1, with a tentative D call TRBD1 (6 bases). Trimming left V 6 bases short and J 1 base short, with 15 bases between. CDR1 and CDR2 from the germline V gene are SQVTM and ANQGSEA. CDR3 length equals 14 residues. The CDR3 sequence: CSVAGRGSNTEAFF. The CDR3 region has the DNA TGCAGCGTCGCGGGCAGGGGCTCGAACACTGAAGCTTTCTTT.

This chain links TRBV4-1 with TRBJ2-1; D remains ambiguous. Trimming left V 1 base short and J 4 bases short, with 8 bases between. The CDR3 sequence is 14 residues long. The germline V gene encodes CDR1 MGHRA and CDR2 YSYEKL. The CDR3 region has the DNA TGCGCCAGCAGCCAAGGGTCCGGTTACAATGAGCAGTTCTTC. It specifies CASSQGSGYNEQFF.

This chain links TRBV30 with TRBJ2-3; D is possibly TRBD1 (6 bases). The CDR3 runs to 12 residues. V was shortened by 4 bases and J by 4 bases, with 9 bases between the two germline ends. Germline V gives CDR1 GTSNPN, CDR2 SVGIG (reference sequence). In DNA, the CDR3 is TGTGCCTGGACAGGGGCGGCAGATACGCAGTATTTT. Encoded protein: CAWTGAADTQYF.

This chain's CDR3 is CASSVLAGSSGANVLTF. For the CDR3, the DNA is TGTGCCAGTAGTGTACTAGCGGGGAGCTCTGGGGCCAACGTCCTGACTTTC. The J gene is TRBJ2-6, the V gene TRBV19, with 10 bases that match TRBD2. The germline V gene encodes CDR1 LNHDA and CDR2 SQIVND (reference sequence). With V trimmed by 5 bases and J by 0 bases, 4 bases remained unmatched. CDR3 length: 17 residues.

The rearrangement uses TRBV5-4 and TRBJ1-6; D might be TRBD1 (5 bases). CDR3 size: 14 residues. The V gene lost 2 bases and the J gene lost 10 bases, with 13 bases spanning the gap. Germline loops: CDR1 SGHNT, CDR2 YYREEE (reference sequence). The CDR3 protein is CASSLRGVESPLHF. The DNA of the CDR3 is TGTGCCAGCAGCTTACGAGGGGTGGAATCACCCCTCCACTTT.